These 21 T cell receptor beta chains were sequenced from one sample in a study of T cells after yellow fever vaccination (dated by TCRdb to 2018 to 2020). To prepare the library, 5' RACE was applied. Data came from an Illumina HiSeq 2500. Through fastp at Q25 and MiXCR, TCRdb rebuilt clones from the public reads, retaining in-frame beta chains. For every CDR3 protein sequence, its rows merge into one entry that carries the most common genes and DNA. The sample records just under 600,000 distinct CDR3 sequences, about 14% of which are singletons. Jointly, the top ten make up over 12% of the sample. This specimen's treatment or condition label, interpreted: live attenuated yellow fever vaccine strain. The sample consisted of PBMCs, taken on the day of the yellow fever booster vaccination. These receptors all come from a man aged 25-40 years who received the YFV17D yellow fever vaccine.

V gene TRBV19 combines with J gene TRBJ2-1; possibly TRBD2 for D (5 bases). CDR1 LNHDA and CDR2 SQIVND come from the germline V gene (reference sequence). The CDR3 has 12 amino acids. The CDR3 sequence: CSGLWGTNEQFF. The CDR3 DNA is TGTTCCGGACTCTGGGGAACCAATGAGCAGTTCTTC.

The table lists this clonotype with a few counts. This rearrangement joins TRBV30 to TRBJ2-1; no clear D. CDR3 size: 12 residues. Germline-derived CDR1 and CDR2 are GTSNPN and SVGIG (reference sequence). Trimming pared 4 bases from V and 13 bases from J, leaving 17 bases between. CDR3 sequence reads: CAWTPGNPSQFF. The CDR3 nucleotides read TGTGCCTGGACCCCCGGCAATCCGAGCCAGTTCTTC.

Written as DNA, the CDR3 is TGTGCCAGCAGCTCGAAACAGGGGGCTTCAGGAAACACCATATATTTT. Its translation is CASSSKQGASGNTIYF. This chain links TRBV7-9 with TRBJ1-3; 9 nucleotides agree with TRBD1. CDR3 length equals 16 residues. CDR1 SEHNR and CDR2 FQNEAQ come from the germline V gene (reference sequence). V was pared by 4 bases and J by 4 bases, with 8 bases of the junction left unmatched.

The V gene is TRBV11-1, the J gene TRBJ2-7, with 10 bases aligning to TRBD2. Germline-derived CDR1 and CDR2 are SGHAT and FQDESV (reference sequence). The CDR3 length is 14 residues. J lost 5 bases, V lost 3 bases, and 4 bases had no gene match. Written as DNA, the CDR3 is TGTGCCAGCAGCTTTGCTACTAGCGGGAACGAGCAGTACTTC. The encoded protein is CASSFATSGNEQYF. Full variable domain (rest looked up from reference TRBV11-1 and TRBJ2-7): EAEVAQSPRYKITEKSQAVAFWCDPISGHATLYWYRQILGQGPELLVQFQDESVVDDSQLPKDRFSAERLKGVDSTLKIQPAELGDSAMYLCASSFATSGNEQYFGPGTRLTVT.

V gene TRBV20-1 combines with J gene TRBJ2-1, with TRBD2 matching 9 bases. Losses at the gene ends were 4 bases for V and 6 bases for J; bases not matched to a gene: 13. Germline loops: CDR1 DFQATT, CDR2 SNEGSKA (reference sequence). The CDR3 covers 16 residues. The CDR3 protein is CSATGGTSPWGNEQFF. The CDR3 DNA is TGCAGTGCTACCGGTGGGACTAGCCCTTGGGGCAATGAGCAGTTCTTC.

The chain carries TRBV7-2 and TRBJ2-5; D may be TRBD1 or TRBD2 (7 bases each). This CDR3 has 15 amino acids. Germline CDR1 SGHTA, CDR2 FQGNSA. Trimming took 5 bases from V and 4 from J, leaving 17 bases between them. CDR3 sequence reads: CASSASRRGGETQYF. CDR3 DNA sequence: TGTGCCAGCAGCGCATCGCGCAGGGGGGGAGAGACCCAGTACTTC.

This clonotype appeared a few times. This sequence joins TRBV3-1 and TRBJ2-1, with 9 bases identical to TRBD2. This CDR3 is 15 amino acids long. The germline V gene encodes CDR1 LGHDT and CDR2 YNNKEL (reference sequence). Losses at the gene ends were 6 bases for V and 7 bases for J; bases not matched to a gene: 10. CDR3 protein: CASRTGTSLNNEQFF. CDR3 in DNA: TGTGCCAGCAGAACCGGGACTAGCCTAAATAATGAGCAGTTCTTC.

The sample holds a few counts of this clonotype. The rearrangement links TRBV20-1 to TRBJ2-1; D is possibly TRBD2 (6 bases). Germline CDR1 and CDR2: DFQATT and SNEGSKA (reference sequence). Trimming removed 0 bases from V and 9 bases from J, with 18 bases in between. CDR3 length: 15 amino acids. Here the CDR3 reads CSARDRVIADPEQFF. The CDR3 nucleotides are TGCAGTGCTAGAGATCGGGTAATAGCGGACCCTGAGCAGTTCTTC.

The rearrangement uses TRBV20-1 and TRBJ2-7; D unclear. The CDR3 consists of 12 residues. Germline V gene lookup returns CDR1 DFQATT and CDR2 SNEGSKA (reference sequence). Trimming left V 3 bases short and J 3 bases short, with 9 bases between. This chain's CDR3 is CSASYHNYEQYF. CDR3 nucleotide sequence: TGCAGTGCTAGCTACCACAACTACGAGCAGTACTTC.

The rearrangement links TRBV5-4 to TRBJ1-4; the match to TRBD1 covers 7 bases. Germline CDR1 and CDR2: SGHNT and YYREEE (reference sequence). CDR3 size: 17 residues. V shed 4 bases, J shed 7 bases, and the junction held 16 bases outside the gene matches. As DNA, the CDR3 is TGTGCCAGCAGCAAAAACCCGGGACAGACCCGCGGTGAAAAACTGTTTTTT. Protein: CASSKNPGQTRGEKLFF.

This sequence joins TRBV9 and TRBJ2-5; 11 nucleotides line up with TRBD2. The CDR3 is 15 amino acids. Germline V gene lookup returns CDR1 SGDLS and CDR2 YYNGEE. V shed 0 bases, J shed 5 bases, and the junction held 3 bases outside the gene matches. This CDR3 is CASSVGSGRVETQYF. The DNA for the CDR3 is TGTGCCAGCAGCGTAGGTAGCGGGAGGGTGGAGACCCAGTACTTC.

This sequence joins TRBV11-1 and TRBJ2-2; 9 bases agree with TRBD2. The CDR3 is 20 residues long. Germline-derived CDR1 and CDR2 are SGHAT and FQDESV (reference sequence). The ends lost 2 bases at V and 0 bases at J; junction bases unmatched: 13. CDR3 bases: TGTGCCAGCAGCTTACGGGGTGCTAGCGGGGCAGTGGCGAACACCGGGGAGCTGTTTTTT. It encodes CASSLRGASGAVANTGELFF.

This chain joins TRBV7-3 and TRBJ2-2; no definite D call. The CDR3 totals 15 residues. The germline CDR1 and CDR2 sequences are SGHTA and FQGTGA. V dropped 5 bases and J dropped 7 bases, with 17 bases sitting between them. CDR3: CASSQVAELHGELFF. CDR3 bases: TGTGCCAGCAGCCAGGTCGCGGAGCTCCACGGGGAGCTGTTTTTT.

Only a few counts were recorded for this clonotype. The chain is built from TRBV15 and TRBJ2-1, with 8 bases that match TRBD1. Germline V lookup: CDR1 LNHNV, CDR2 YYDKDF (reference sequence). This CDR3 comprises 13 residues. Trimming cost V 4 bases and J 8 bases; bases outside gene matches: 4. In DNA form, the CDR3 reads TGTGCCACCAGCAAGACAGGGGCCGATGAGCAGTTCTTC. The encoded protein is CATSKTGADEQFF. Variable domain in full (rest from reference TRBV15 and TRBJ2-1): DAMVIQNPRYQVTQFGKPVTLSCSQTLNHNVMYWYQQKSSQAPKLLFHYYDKDFNNEADTPDNFQSRRPNTSFCFLDIRSPGLGDTAMYLCATSKTGADEQFFGPGTRLTVL.

This clonotype was counted only a few times. This chain joins TRBV7-2 and TRBJ2-7, with 8 bases that match TRBD1. This CDR3 contains 15 residues. Germline V gives CDR1 SGHTA, CDR2 FQGNSA. Trimming at V came to 6 bases and at J to 4 bases, leaving 11 bases not matched to a gene. CDR3 residues: CASRLRQGRGYEQYF. In DNA, the CDR3 is TGTGCCAGCAGGCTAAGACAGGGGAGAGGTTACGAGCAGTACTTC.

The V and J genes are TRBV27 and TRBJ1-1, with 7 positions matching TRBD1. Trimming at V came to 5 bases and at J to 1 base, leaving 13 bases not matched to a gene. CDR1 is MNHEY and CDR2 is SMNVEV in the germline V gene (reference sequence). This CDR3 has 17 amino acids. The CDR3 coding sequence is TGTGCCAGCAGTAGAGGGGATAGGGGGCGACCGAACACTGAAGCTTTCTTT. Translating gives CASSRGDRGRPNTEAFF.

This CDR3 is CAWSVGSGVVYEQYF. CDR3 sequence (DNA): TGTGCCTGGAGTGTAGGATCAGGGGTCGTTTACGAGCAGTACTTC. This chain connects TRBV30 to TRBJ2-7; tentatively, D is TRBD1 (6 bases). Germline assignment: CDR1 GTSNPN and CDR2 SVGIG (reference sequence). The germline V and J ends were trimmed by 0 bases and 4 bases, with 16 bases remaining between them. This CDR3 contains 15 residues.

The V call is TRBV7-9, the J call TRBJ2-1; 10 nucleotides line up with TRBD2. The CDR3 sequence is 16 residues long. Germline V gene sequence: CDR1 SEHNR, CDR2 FQNEAQ (reference sequence). Trimming cost V 5 bases and J 3 bases; bases outside gene matches: 7. The CDR3 reads CASSPSGRVIYNEQFF. The CDR3 DNA reads as TGTGCCAGCAGCCCGAGCGGGAGGGTGATCTACAATGAGCAGTTCTTC.

The chain carries TRBV12-3 or TRBV12-4 and TRBJ1-3; 7 nucleotides agree with TRBD1. The length of the CDR3 is 15 residues. The V gene end was trimmed by 1 base and the J gene end by 6 bases; junction bases not matched to a gene: 6. CDR3 residues: CASSLGGGATNTIYF. The DNA of the CDR3 is TGTGCCAGCAGTTTAGGAGGGGGCGCTACAAACACCATATATTTT.

This clonotype has only a few counts. The rearrangement joins TRBV5-1 to TRBJ2-1; TRBD2 matches at 13 bases. Per the germline V gene, CDR1 is SGHRS and CDR2 is YFSETQ. The V gene end was trimmed by 0 bases and the J gene end by 7 bases; junction bases not matched to a gene: 7. The CDR3 is 17 amino acids. As DNA, the CDR3 is TGCGCCAGCAGCTTGGCTCCTACTAGCGGGAGGGCGAATGAGCAGTTCTTC. Protein: CASSLAPTSGRANEQFF. The variable domain in full, with the rest retrieved from reference TRBV5-1 and TRBJ2-1, is KAGVTQTPRYLIKTRGQQVTLSCSPISGHRSVSWYQQTPGQGLQFLFEYFSETQRNKGNFPGRFSGRQFSNSRSEMNVSTLELGDSALYLCASSLAPTSGRANEQFFGPGTRLTVL.

The J gene is TRBJ2-1, the V gene TRBV3-1; D is perhaps TRBD2 (5 bases). The V gene lost 1 base and the J gene lost 7 bases, with 11 bases spanning the gap. The CDR3 totals 14 residues. The V gene's germline CDR1 is LGHDT and CDR2 YNNKEL (reference sequence). The chain's CDR3 is CASSQVSRGNEQFF. The CDR3 DNA reads as TGTGCCAGCAGCCAAGTCTCTAGAGGGAATGAGCAGTTCTTC.